This entry lists 30 T cell receptor beta chains sequenced from one sample in a study of blood T cell repertoires in COVID-19. Only in-frame clones appear in the TCRdb table, and some are missing; sequencing was by immunoSEQ multiplex PCR. This repertoire shows 56,000 or so clones, about nine tenths found once; its top ten account for around 30%. Sample: peripheral blood. The receptor source for this set is a human donor in a cohort sampled during active COVID-19.

This rearrangement joins TRBV2 to TRBJ2-3; 7 bases are a match to TRBD2. After removal of 6 bases from V and 2 bases from J, the junction contained 11 bases not matched to a gene. Germline assignment: CDR1 SNHLY and CDR2 FYNNEI. This CDR3 spans 16 amino acids. CDR3: CASRGRGAAFTDTQYF. The CDR3 region has the DNA TGTGCCAGCAGGGGGAGGGGCGCAGCGTTCACAGATACGCAGTATTTT.

The chain couples TRBV7-8 to TRBJ2-2, with D tentatively TRBD1 (6 bases). Germline CDR1 SGHVS, CDR2 FQNEAQ. V gave up 5 bases and J gave up 0 bases, with 10 bases separating them. The CDR3 runs to 15 residues. The chain's CDR3 is CASSPRGANTGELFF. In nucleotides, the CDR3 is TGTGCCAGCAGCCCCAGGGGTGCGAACACCGGGGAGCTGTTTTTT.

CDR3 coding DNA: TGTGCCACCAGTGACCCGGGATATGGCTACACCTTC. Translation gives CATSDPGYGYTF. The chain has TRBV24-1 and TRBJ1-2; D gene unclear. CDR1 and CDR2 (germline): KGHDR, SFDVKD. V was pared by 4 bases and J by 5 bases, with 7 bases between. This CDR3 has 12 residues.

This chain links TRBV6-2 or TRBV6-3 with TRBJ1-5; D not resolved. Germline CDR1 reads MNHEY; CDR2 reads SVGEGT. With 6 bases removed from V and 0 bases from J, the gap between germline ends came to 6 bases. The CDR3 spans 13 residues. The CDR3 region is CASSTFSNQPQHF. The CDR3 DNA is TGTGCCAGCAGCACTTTTAGCAATCAGCCCCAGCATTTT.

This chain connects TRBV2 to TRBJ2-3; 8 bases fit TRBD1. CDR3 length: 15 amino acids. V was pared by 6 bases and J by 1 base, with 6 bases of the junction left unmatched. The germline CDR1 and CDR2 sequences are SNHLY and FYNNEI. The CDR3 bases are TGTGCCAGCAGGCCAGGGGGCGCGGGCACAGATACGCAGTATTTT. It yields the protein CASRPGGAGTDTQYF.

This sequence joins TRBV5-6 and TRBJ2-1, with D uncertain. This CDR3 is built from 15 residues. Germline V gene data show CDR1 as SGHDT and CDR2 as YYEEEE. V gave up 3 bases and J gave up 2 bases, with 12 bases separating them. CDR3 sequence: CASSWRIETYNEQFF. For the CDR3, the DNA is TGTGCCAGCAGCTGGAGAATAGAAACCTACAATGAGCAGTTCTTC.

The V and J genes are TRBV7-9 and TRBJ2-7; tentatively, D is TRBD2 (5 bases). V lost 5 bases and J 4 bases, leaving 12 bases between the germline ends. The germline V gene has CDR1 SEHNR and CDR2 FQNEAQ (reference sequence). The length of the CDR3 is 13 residues. The CDR3: CASSQREKYEQYF. The CDR3 DNA sequence: TGTGCCAGCAGCCAAAGGGAGAAATACGAGCAGTACTTC.

This chain connects TRBV11-2 to TRBJ2-7; 11 bases map to TRBD2. Unmatched junction bases numbered 7, after V lost 1 base and J lost 2 bases. The CDR3 runs 17 residues. Germline loops: CDR1 SGHAT, CDR2 FQNNGV. CDR3 sequence reads: CASSLVSGLAATYEQYF. The CDR3 region has the DNA TGTGCCAGCAGCTTAGTTTCGGGACTAGCGGCGACCTACGAGCAGTACTTC.

The chain links TRBV2 to TRBJ1-3, with D uncertain. Trimming stripped 2 bases from V and 0 bases from J, with 14 bases between. Germline values: CDR1 SNHLY, CDR2 FYNNEI. The CDR3 is 17 residues long. The CDR3, as DNA: TGTGCCAGCAGTGAATATCGTCCGCCTAGCTCTGGAAACACCATATATTTT. Amino acid sequence: CASSEYRPPSSGNTIYF.

This rearrangement joins TRBV30 to TRBJ2-7, with 13 positions matching TRBD2. With V trimmed by 0 bases and J by 4 bases, 6 bases remained unmatched. Germline CDR1 GTSNPN, CDR2 SVGIG (reference sequence). This CDR3 contains 16 residues. The CDR3 coding sequence is TGTGCCTGGAGTGTACTGGAGACTAGCGGGGGGTACGAGCAGTACTTC. This encodes CAWSVLETSGGYEQYF.

The rearrangement joins TRBV9 to TRBJ2-7; TRBD1 matches at 8 bases. The junction had 2 bases not matched to a gene; V was cut back by 3 bases and J by 0 bases. The CDR3 is 14 amino acids. Germline V gene lookup returns CDR1 SGDLS and CDR2 YYNGEE. CDR3 region: CASSAQGASYEQYF. In DNA form, the CDR3 reads TGTGCCAGCAGCGCCCAGGGGGCCTCCTACGAGCAGTACTTC. The full variable domain, completed using reference TRBV9 and TRBJ2-7, is DSGVTQTPKHLITATGQRVTLRCSPRSGDLSVYWYQQSLDQGLQFLIQYYNGEERAKGNILERFSAQQFPDLHSELNLSSLELGDSALYFCASSAQGASYEQYFGPGTRLTVT.

The chain joins TRBV3-1 (or the pseudogene TRBV3-2) to TRBJ2-7; possible D gene TRBD1, 6 bases. The ends were cut back, 4 bases at V and 2 bases at J, with 15 bases in the middle. This CDR3 comprises 15 residues. Germline lookup yields CDR1 LGHDT and CDR2 YNNKEL (reference sequence). The CDR3 region is CASSRHGTRTYEQYF. Written as DNA, the CDR3 is TGTGCCAGCAGCCGCCATGGGACACGCACCTACGAGCAGTACTTC.

The V call is TRBV3-1 (or the pseudogene TRBV3-2), the J call TRBJ2-3; D is perhaps TRBD1 (5 bases). Per the germline V gene, CDR1 is LGHDT and CDR2 is YNNKEL (reference sequence). The germline V and J ends were trimmed by 2 bases and 2 bases, with 11 bases remaining between them. The length of the CDR3 is 15 residues. As DNA, the CDR3 is TGTGCCAGCAGCCAACGACAGCCTCACACAGATACGCAGTATTTT. It is translated as CASSQRQPHTDTQYF.

This chain connects TRBV6-5 to TRBJ1-1; D unclear. Germline V gene lookup returns CDR1 MNHEY and CDR2 SVGAGI. Trimming shortened V by 8 bases and J by 1 base, and 17 bases separated the two germline ends. The CDR3 covers 15 residues. In nucleotides, the CDR3 is TGTGCCAGCCGGAGGGAGGTCAGGACGAACACTGAAGCTTTCTTT. As protein: CASRREVRTNTEAFF.

V gene TRBV5-1 combines with J gene TRBJ1-4; TRBD1 agrees at 8 bases. This CDR3 comprises 15 residues. Trimming cost V 3 bases and J 8 bases; bases outside gene matches: 9. Germline V gene lookup returns CDR1 SGHRS and CDR2 YFSETQ. For the CDR3, the DNA is TGCGCCAGCAGCTCTTTTGACAGGGGAGTAGAAAAACTGTTTTTT. Translated, it gives CASSSFDRGVEKLFF.

V usage is TRBV6-5 and J usage is TRBJ2-7; D ambiguous. Germline CDR1 and CDR2: MNHEY and SVGAGI. This CDR3 is built from 14 residues. The ends were cut back, 4 bases at V and 3 bases at J, with 13 bases in the middle. CDR3 in amino acids: CASSLGGPNYEQYF. As DNA, the CDR3 is TGTGCCAGCAGTTTGGGTGGGCCGAACTACGAGCAGTACTTC.

The CDR3, as DNA: TGCGCCAGCAGCTTGGGAGGTTCAGACACTGAAGCTTTCTTT. Encoded protein: CASSLGGSDTEAFF. The chain combines TRBV5-1 with TRBJ1-1; D is unresolved. The length of the CDR3 is 14 residues. V dropped 0 bases and J dropped 3 bases, with 9 bases sitting between them. Germline V lookup: CDR1 SGHRS, CDR2 YFSETQ.

This CDR3 is CASERGAGELFF. CDR3 DNA: TGTGCCAGCGAGAGAGGTGCCGGGGAGCTGTTTTTT. This chain uses TRBV7-9 with TRBJ2-2; D gene uncertain. The germline CDR1 and CDR2 sequences are SEHNR and FQNEAQ (reference sequence). The CDR3 is 12 residues long. V dropped 8 bases and J dropped 6 bases, with 10 bases sitting between them.

This clone occurred a few times. The chain uses TRBV2 and TRBJ1-2, with TRBD1 matching over 9 bases. Germline V CDR1 and CDR2: SNHLY, FYNNEI. V lost 5 bases, J lost 7 bases, and 5 bases stayed unmatched. This CDR3 comprises 13 residues. The CDR3 bases are TGTGCCAGCAGTTGGGGACAGGGTGGTGGCTACACCTTC. This codes for CASSWGQGGGYTF. Based on the CDR3 plus reference TRBV2 and TRBJ1-2, the full variable domain is EPEVTQTPSHQVTQMGQEVILRCVPISNHLYFYWYRQILGQKVEFLVSFYNNEISEKSEIFDDQFSVERPDGSNFTLKIRSTKLEDSAMYFCASSWGQGGGYTFGSGTRLTVV.

The rearrangement links TRBV2 to TRBJ1-5, with 9 bases that match TRBD1. With V trimmed by 6 bases and J by 6 bases, 6 bases remained unmatched. This CDR3 contains 14 residues. Germline CDR1 and CDR2: SNHLY and FYNNEI. The CDR3 sequence is CASSSDRGSQPQHF. CDR3 nucleotides: TGTGCCAGCAGCTCAGACAGGGGGAGTCAGCCCCAGCATTTT.

The genes are TRBV5-1 and TRBJ1-1; 10 nucleotides align to TRBD1. This CDR3 region has 15 residues. The germline CDR1 and CDR2 sequences are SGHRS and YFSETQ. The junction had 8 bases not matched to a gene; V was cut back by 4 bases and J by 5 bases. The CDR3 bases are TGCGCCAGCAGCCCTATGACAGGGGGCTCAACTGAAGCTTTCTTT. This encodes CASSPMTGGSTEAFF.

This clone has a single count. The chain couples TRBV7-3 to TRBJ2-1, with D possibly matching TRBD1 (6 bases). This CDR3 has 16 residues. Germline V gene data show CDR1 as SGHTA and CDR2 as FQGTGA. V lost 2 bases to trimming and J lost 0 bases, with 11 bases between them. The CDR3 reads CASSLSGAVSYNEQFF. The DNA for the CDR3 is TGTGCCAGCAGCTTATCAGGGGCGGTCTCCTACAATGAGCAGTTCTTC.

This chain joins TRBV5-1 and TRBJ2-1; weak D call: TRBD2 (5 bases). V lost 3 bases, J lost 9 bases, and 13 bases lay in between. Per germline, CDR1 SGHRS and CDR2 YFSETQ. The CDR3 spans 13 residues. Here the CDR3 DNA reads TGCGCCAGCAGCTCGCTGAGGGCGCCTGAGCAGTTCTTC. This gives the protein CASSSLRAPEQFF.

This chain connects TRBV30 to TRBJ1-1, with 12 positions matching TRBD1. The trim removed 3 bases at V and 2 bases at J, leaving 7 bases unmatched. Looked up from germline, CDR1 is GTSNPN and CDR2 is SVGIG (reference sequence). The CDR3 has 16 amino acids. The CDR3 sequence: CAWRGTGGFLNTEAFF. The CDR3 DNA is TGTGCCTGGAGGGGGACAGGGGGCTTCCTTAACACTGAAGCTTTCTTT.

This chain uses TRBV7-9 with TRBJ2-7; the match to TRBD1 covers 7 bases. Germline V gene lookup returns CDR1 SEHNR and CDR2 FQNEAQ (reference sequence). The V and J ends lost 1 base and 5 bases, in that order; junction bases with no gene match: 8. The CDR3 extends over 15 amino acids. CDR3 amino acids: CASSLGQTGANEQYF. Here the CDR3 DNA reads TGTGCCAGCAGCTTAGGACAAACAGGGGCCAACGAGCAGTACTTC.

The J gene is TRBJ2-2, the V gene TRBV27, with D possibly matching TRBD1 (6 bases). V was trimmed by 6 bases and J by 2 bases, leaving 13 bases between them. Germline V gene lookup returns CDR1 MNHEY and CDR2 SMNVEV (reference sequence). The CDR3 runs 15 residues. CDR3 loop: CASRPLDRNTGELFF. CDR3 nucleotides: TGTGCCAGCAGACCTTTGGACAGAAACACCGGGGAGCTGTTTTTT.

V and J are TRBV5-1 and TRBJ2-2; 7 nucleotides match TRBD2. CDR1 SGHRS and CDR2 YFSETQ come from the germline V gene. This CDR3 region has 17 residues. Trimming took 1 base from V and 2 from J; bases not matched to a gene: 8. The CDR3 DNA reads TGCGCCAGCAGCTTGCGGCTGGGCGGGAGAAACACCGGGGAGCTGTTTTTT. Translated: CASSLRLGGRNTGELFF.

The chain employs TRBV4-2 and TRBJ1-3; 8 bases map to TRBD1. The V gene end was trimmed by 3 bases and the J gene end by 1 base; junction bases not matched to a gene: 5. Germline values: CDR1 LGHNA, CDR2 YNFKEQ. The CDR3 sequence is 16 residues long. CDR3 residues: CASSQVDRGSGNTIYF. The CDR3 DNA reads as TGTGCCAGCAGCCAGGTAGACAGGGGATCTGGAAACACCATATATTTT.

This clone was seen once. The chain couples TRBV5-1 to TRBJ2-3; D not certain. The germline V gene encodes CDR1 SGHRS and CDR2 YFSETQ. The CDR3 is 14 residues long. The V end lost 2 bases, the J end lost 2 bases, and 9 bases lay between the germline ends. In DNA, the CDR3 is TGCGCCAGCAGCTTCCAGGAAAACACAGATACGCAGTATTTT. Encoded protein: CASSFQENTDTQYF.

The CDR3 loop is CAWSGDRGYNEQFF. The CDR3 coding sequence is TGTGCCTGGAGTGGGGACAGGGGGTACAATGAGCAGTTCTTC. The chain is built from TRBV30 and TRBJ2-1; 11 nucleotides align to TRBD1. The J segment lost 4 bases and the V segment lost 1 base, leaving 0 bases of the junction unmatched. The CDR3 loop spans 14 amino acids. Germline V gene lookup returns CDR1 GTSNPN and CDR2 SVGIG (reference sequence).